This T cell receptor beta chain is from a study of blood T cells in healthy people across ages. Study background: About one barcoded beta molecule was captured per two T cells (by template switching). Whole-study findings and limits: More naive CD4+ cells and higher diversity marked long-lived donors relative to aged donors.

Primed by a sample-barcoded 5' primer and a J-beta primer mix, a second PCR proceeded for roughly 6 to 12 cycles. Each TCR beta cDNA got a 12-nucleotide random molecular identifier. TCRdb reprocessed the 5' RACE reads with MiXCR, giving one entry per CDR3 protein. Among roughly 1,100,000 distinct CDR3 sequences listed, approximately 25% were seen once. The donors, aged roughly 6 to 95, were healthy Caucasians from Russia. This clonotype was observed a handful of times. What it recognizes is unknown. The CDR3 covers 16 residues. The V segment lost 2 bases and the J segment 1 base; nucleotides outside the gene matches: 6. Germline loops: CDR1 SGHRS, CDR2 YFSETQ. These data were also reused for a study on T cells of mothers and their children.

The V and J genes are TRBV5-1 and TRBJ2-1; 7 nucleotides agree with TRBD2. The sequencing sample was made of blood. This TCR came from a girl aged 2-10 years in good health. The CDR3, as DNA: TGCGCCAGCAGCTTAAGCGGGACGGGATCCTACAATGAGCAGTTCTTC. Amino acids: CASSLSGTGSYNEQFF.